One sample yielded the 29 T cell receptor beta chains listed below, sequenced in a study of CD8+CD57+ T cells in acquired aplastic anemia. Genomic DNA, the template, was used for profiling of the TCR beta VDJ and CDR3. TCRdb passed the reads through MiXCR, listing each CDR3 protein once. The profile shows some 130,000 distinct CDR3 sequences, around 46% of them singletons. Sequencing was carried out using sorted CD4+, CD8+, or CD8+CD57+ T cells (not recorded which) from PBMCs. The receptor set was obtained from a human donor in good health, serving as a control.

V is TRBV2 and J is TRBJ1-5; 8 bases fit TRBD1. This CDR3 is built from 14 residues. The V and J ends lost 6 bases and 2 bases, in that order; junction bases with no gene match: 3. Looked up from germline, CDR1 is SNHLY and CDR2 is FYNNEI. In DNA form, the CDR3 reads TGTGCCAGCAGCCAGACAGGGGGCAATCAGCCCCAGCATTTT. The encoded protein is CASSQTGGNQPQHF.

V gene TRBV2 combines with J gene TRBJ1-5, with D hard to call. This CDR3 has 13 residues. Germline V lookup: CDR1 SNHLY, CDR2 FYNNEI. The V end lost 6 bases, the J end lost 5 bases, and 11 bases lay between the germline ends. The CDR3 DNA is TGTGCCAGCAGGTCGGGGAGCGATCAGCCCCAGCATTTT. Translation gives CASRSGSDQPQHF.

This clonotype appeared many times. CDR3 in DNA: TGTGCCAGCAGCTTCACAGGGATAGCCAACTACGAGCAGTACTTC. Amino acids: CASSFTGIANYEQYF. This rearrangement joins TRBV11-2 to TRBJ2-7, with D perhaps matching TRBD1 (6 bases). The CDR3 spans 15 residues. Trimming removed 3 bases from V and 3 bases from J, with 15 bases in between. Per the germline V gene, CDR1 is SGHAT and CDR2 is FQNNGV.

This clonotype was detected only once. This rearrangement joins TRBV27 to TRBJ1-6; D is unclear. Germline lookup yields CDR1 MNHEY and CDR2 SMNVEV (reference sequence). The CDR3 spans 16 residues. V was pared by 6 bases and J by 5 bases, with 17 bases between. The CDR3 region has the DNA TGTGCCAGCAGCCGTGGGCCCCAGGATGATAATTCACCCCTCCACTTT. It is translated as CASSRGPQDDNSPLHF.

This clonotype was detected many times. The chain joins TRBV20-1 to TRBJ1-6, with unresolved D. The germline CDR1 and CDR2 sequences are DFQATT and SNEGSKA (reference sequence). V was pared by 3 bases and J by 0 bases, with 15 bases between. CDR3 length: 17 amino acids. The CDR3 sequence is CSASLQELSSYNSPLHF. CDR3 nucleotides: TGCAGTGCTAGCCTTCAAGAACTCAGCTCCTATAATTCACCCCTCCACTTT.

This clonotype has at least ten counts. The V call is TRBV7-9, the J call TRBJ2-1, with D tentatively TRBD2 (6 bases). Germline CDR1 reads SEHNR; CDR2 reads FQNEAQ (reference sequence). Trimming shortened V by 1 base and J by 11 bases, and 12 bases separated the two germline ends. The CDR3 loop spans 13 amino acids. CDR3 in DNA: TGTGCCAGCAGCTTAGAGGGCCGGGGGAAGCAGTTCTTC. As protein: CASSLEGRGKQFF. Looking up the rest from reference TRBV7-9 and TRBJ2-1 gives the full variable domain: DTGVSQNPRHKITKRGQNVTFRCDPISEHNRLYWYRQTLGQGPEFLTYFQNEAQLEKSRLLSDRFSAERPKGSFSTLEIQRTEQGDSAMYLCASSLEGRGKQFFGPGTRLTVL.

The chain has TRBV19 and TRBJ2-1, with 9 bases matching TRBD1. Germline V gene data show CDR1 as LNHDA and CDR2 as SQIVND (reference sequence). There are 15 residues in the CDR3. V was pared by 1 base and J by 7 bases, with 5 bases of the junction left unmatched. DNA of the CDR3: TGTGCCAGTAGTATAGGTACAGGGGGCCGGAATGAGCAGTTCTTC. It specifies CASSIGTGGRNEQFF.

This clonotype showed up just a few times. The CDR3 region is CSARDISGREPYGYTF. CDR3 coding DNA: TGCAGTGCTAGAGATATTTCGGGCAGAGAGCCCTATGGCTACACCTTC. The chain is built from TRBV20-1 and TRBJ1-2; D remains ambiguous. Trimming pared 0 bases from V and 4 bases from J, leaving 18 bases between. Germline lookup yields CDR1 DFQATT and CDR2 SNEGSKA (reference sequence). CDR3 length: 16 residues.

This rearrangement joins TRBV19 to TRBJ2-7; 12 bases fit TRBD1. J lost 3 bases, V lost 11 bases, and 5 bases had no gene match. From germline, CDR1 is LNHDA and CDR2 SQIVND (reference sequence). This CDR3 comprises 13 residues. The CDR3 loop is CACGTGGVYEQYF. The CDR3 DNA reads as TGTGCCTGCGGGACAGGGGGCGTCTACGAGCAGTACTTC.

The V call is TRBV7-2, the J call TRBJ2-7, with 12 positions matching TRBD2. V dropped 8 bases and J dropped 3; count of bases not matched to a gene: 8. Germline assignment: CDR1 SGHTA and CDR2 FQGNSA. There are 15 residues in the CDR3. As DNA, the CDR3 is TGTGCCAGCGGCTCGACTAGCGGGAGAAGCTACGAGCAGTACTTC. Translating it yields CASGSTSGRSYEQYF.

With regard to this clonotype: A read error may be the cause here, since a much bigger clone is one base away. This chain joins TRBV5-1 and TRBJ2-7; a possible D gene is TRBD2 (6 bases). Per the germline V gene, CDR1 is SGHRS and CDR2 is YFSETQ. This CDR3 contains 14 residues. V lost 0 bases and J 3 bases, leaving 10 bases between the germline ends. CDR3 residues: CASSLGGGNYEQYF. CDR3 in DNA: TGCGCCAGCAGCTTGGGGGGCGGGAACTACGAGCAGTACTTC.

This clonotype was counted many times. A much larger clonotype is one base distant, so this may be a read error. This is likely a read error, given that the CDR3 carries no conserved phenylalanine or tryptophan at its end. The chain is built from TRBV10-1 and TRBJ2-7; D perhaps matches TRBD2 (5 bases). CDR3 size: 13 residues. The V gene's germline CDR1 is WNHNN and CDR2 SYGVQD (reference sequence). V lost 5 bases, J lost 3 bases, and 11 bases lay in between. CDR3 residues: CASSSLGDYEQYL. The CDR3 DNA reads TGCGCCAGCAGTAGCCTCGGGGACTACGAGCAGTACCTC.

The genes are TRBV24-1 and TRBJ2-2; TRBD2 might be the D (6 bases). V was clipped by 1 base and J by 0 bases, with 11 bases between them. The CDR3 runs 17 residues. Germline CDR1 is KGHDR and CDR2 is SFDVKD. The CDR3 DNA sequence: TGTGCCACCAGTGATTTTGGTAGCGGTGCGAACACCGGGGAGCTGTTTTTT. Translating it yields CATSDFGSGANTGELFF.

This clonotype was found a few times. The rearrangement links TRBV19 to TRBJ2-7, with a possible D match to TRBD1 (5 bases). This CDR3 has 13 amino acids. Germline CDR1 reads LNHDA; CDR2 reads SQIVND (reference sequence). Deletions cut 5 bases from V and 2 bases from J, with 10 bases between. The CDR3 protein is CASSSGQPYEQYF. CDR3 bases: TGTGCCAGTAGTTCTGGACAACCCTACGAGCAGTACTTC.

V is TRBV15 and J is TRBJ2-7; TRBD1 matches 7 bases. In germline, CDR1 is LNHNV, CDR2 YYDKDF (reference sequence). Trimming at V came to 5 bases and at J to 3 bases, leaving 4 bases not matched to a gene. There are 13 residues in the CDR3. The CDR3 bases are TGTGCCACCAGCCAGAACAGGGGCTACGAGCAGTACTTC. This codes for CATSQNRGYEQYF.

This clonotype showed up just a few times. One base away lies a much larger clone, so this may be a sequencing read error. The chain joins TRBV20-1 to TRBJ1-1; the match to TRBD1 covers 7 bases. CDR3 size: 14 residues. J lost 3 bases, V lost 6 bases, and 10 bases had no gene match. In germline, CDR1 is DFQATT, CDR2 SNEGSKA (reference sequence). The chain's CDR3 is CSALGTERDTEAFF. The DNA for the CDR3 is TGCAGTGCCCTTGGGACAGAAAGGGACACTGAAGCTTTCTTT.

The V gene is TRBV7-9, the J gene TRBJ2-7; 14 nucleotides match TRBD2. Trimming at V came to 6 bases and at J to 2 bases, leaving 3 bases not matched to a gene. From germline, CDR1 is SEHNR and CDR2 FQNEAQ (reference sequence). The CDR3 runs to 15 residues. CDR3 coding DNA: TGTGCCAGCAGACCGACTAGCGGGGGGGCCTACGAGCAGTACTTC. It is translated as CASRPTSGGAYEQYF.

Turning to this clonotype: An end of the junction does not agree with germline; a read error may underlie this. The chain carries TRBV7-9 and TRBJ1-3, with D possibly being TRBD1 (5 bases). CDR3 length: 13 amino acids. Germline V gene sequence: CDR1 SEHNR, CDR2 FQNEAQ (reference sequence). CDR3 protein: CASSWDSGSTIYF. As DNA, the CDR3 is TGTGCCAGCAGCTGGGACTCTGGAAGCACCATATATTTT.

This clonotype was seen a single time. It is likely a read error, because the conserved phenylalanine at the end of the CDR3 is missing. This sequence joins TRBV19 and TRBJ1-1; possible D gene TRBD1, 5 bases. CDR3 size: 14 residues. Germline CDR1 and CDR2: LNHDA and SQIVND (reference sequence). DNA for the CDR3: TGTGCCAGTATATCGGCAGCCAGGGAGACTGGAGCTTTCTCT. Amino acids: CASISAARETGAFS.

This clonotype was counted ten times or more. The chain links TRBV7-2 to TRBJ1-1; D gene ambiguous. This CDR3 region has 12 residues. Trimming stripped 2 bases from V and 5 bases from J, with 6 bases between. The germline V gene has CDR1 SGHTA and CDR2 FQGNSA. The DNA for the CDR3 is TGTGCCAGCAGCTTAACCAGGACTGAAGCTTTCTTT. The encoded protein is CASSLTRTEAFF.

This clonotype was counted at least ten times. The chain recombines TRBV6-2 or TRBV6-3 with TRBJ1-1; 11 positions match TRBD1. V lost 3 bases to trimming and J lost 3 bases; unmatched junction nucleotides: 6. Germline V gene sequence: CDR1 MNHEY, CDR2 SVGEGT. The CDR3 sequence is 16 residues long. CDR3 amino acids: CASSYHPGQGDTEAFF. In nucleotides, the CDR3 is TGTGCCAGCAGTTATCATCCGGGACAGGGGGACACTGAAGCTTTCTTT.

This clonotype was seen only a few times. CDR3 amino acids: CASSLKGGTEAFF. CDR3 nucleotide sequence: TGTGCCAGCAGCTTAAAGGGAGGAACTGAAGCTTTCTTT. The genes are TRBV7-9 and TRBJ1-1; unclear D gene. The CDR3 extends over 13 amino acids. Germline CDR1 reads SEHNR; CDR2 reads FQNEAQ (reference sequence). Trimming pared 2 bases from V and 5 bases from J, leaving 9 bases between.

Only one count was recorded for this clonotype. Because the CDR3 is missing its conserved closing phenylalanine or tryptophan, this is likely a read error. The chain carries TRBV29-1 and TRBJ1-1; D possibly corresponds to TRBD1 (5 bases). Germline V CDR1 and CDR2: SQVTM, ANQGSEA. CDR3 length equals 13 residues. Trimming cost V 7 bases and J 5 bases, with 17 bases left between them. The DNA of the CDR3 is TGCAGCGCCGTGACGGGGGAGGGTACTGAAGCTTTCTCT. It is translated as CSAVTGEGTEAFS.

There are a few counts of this clonotype. The chain employs TRBV5-2 and TRBJ2-5; the table gives TRBD2 as D, unverified against the DNA. TRBV5-2 is classified as a pseudogene. This CDR3 spans 16 amino acids. The CDR3 region is CASNPRGGAGQETQYF. DNA of the CDR3: TGTGCCAGCAACCCGAGGGGGGGGGCCGGTCAAGAGACCCAGTACTTC.

On this clonotype itself: The junction departs from germline at one end; a sequencing error may be responsible. V gene TRBV25-1 combines with J gene TRBJ2-7, with TRBD1 matching 8 bases. Per the germline V gene, CDR1 is MGHDK and CDR2 is SYGVNS. This CDR3 region has 14 residues. The CDR3 DNA is TGTGCCAGCAGTGGGGACAGGAGCGGCTACGGGCAGTACTTC. As protein: CASSGDRSGYGQYF.

The chain employs TRBV29-1 and TRBJ2-1, with D maybe TRBD1 (6 bases). The CDR3 is made up of 13 amino acids. The V gene's germline CDR1 is SQVTM and CDR2 ANQGSEA. Trimming shortened V by 5 bases and J by 8 bases, and 16 bases separated the two germline ends. Here the CDR3 reads CSVKLTGSYEQFF. As DNA, the CDR3 is TGCAGCGTTAAACTTACAGGGAGCTATGAGCAGTTCTTC.

The genes are TRBV29-1 and TRBJ1-2; 7 nucleotides match TRBD1. CDR1 and CDR2 (germline): SQVTM, ANQGSEA. J was trimmed by 2 bases and V by 5 bases; bases with no gene match: 2. This CDR3 has 12 amino acids. This CDR3 is CSVRDSNYGYTF. CDR3 sequence (DNA): TGCAGCGTTCGGGACAGCAACTATGGCTACACCTTC. Using reference TRBV29-1 and TRBJ1-2 for the parts outside the CDR3, the full variable domain is SAVISQKPSRDICQRGTSLTIQCQVDSQVTMMFWYRQQPGQSLTLIATANQGSEATYESGFVIDKFPISRPNLTFSTLTVSNMSPEDSSIYLCSVRDSNYGYTFGSGTRLTVV.

This chain joins TRBV20-1 and TRBJ2-5; 12 bases line up with TRBD2. Unmatched junction bases numbered 9, after V lost 3 bases and J lost 4 bases. This CDR3 region has 16 residues. Germline CDR1 reads DFQATT; CDR2 reads SNEGSKA (reference sequence). For the CDR3, the DNA is TGCAGTGCTAGGTCCCTAGCGGGGGGGCAGCTAGAGACCCAGTACTTC. Its translation is CSARSLAGGQLETQYF.

J is TRBJ2-5 and V is TRBV2; TRBD1 or TRBD2 may be the D gene (5 bases each). The germline CDR1 and CDR2 sequences are SNHLY and FYNNEI. The ends were cut back, 3 bases at V and 1 base at J, with 6 bases in the middle. The CDR3 consists of 13 residues. The DNA for the CDR3 is TGTGCCAGCAGTGATGGGGGCCAAGAGACCCAGTACTTC. Amino acid sequence: CASSDGGQETQYF. Drawing the rest from reference TRBV2 and TRBJ2-5, the complete variable domain is EPEVTQTPSHQVTQMGQEVILRCVPISNHLYFYWYRQILGQKVEFLVSFYNNEISEKSEIFDDQFSVERPDGSNFTLKIRSTKLEDSAMYFCASSDGGQETQYFGPGTRLLVL.